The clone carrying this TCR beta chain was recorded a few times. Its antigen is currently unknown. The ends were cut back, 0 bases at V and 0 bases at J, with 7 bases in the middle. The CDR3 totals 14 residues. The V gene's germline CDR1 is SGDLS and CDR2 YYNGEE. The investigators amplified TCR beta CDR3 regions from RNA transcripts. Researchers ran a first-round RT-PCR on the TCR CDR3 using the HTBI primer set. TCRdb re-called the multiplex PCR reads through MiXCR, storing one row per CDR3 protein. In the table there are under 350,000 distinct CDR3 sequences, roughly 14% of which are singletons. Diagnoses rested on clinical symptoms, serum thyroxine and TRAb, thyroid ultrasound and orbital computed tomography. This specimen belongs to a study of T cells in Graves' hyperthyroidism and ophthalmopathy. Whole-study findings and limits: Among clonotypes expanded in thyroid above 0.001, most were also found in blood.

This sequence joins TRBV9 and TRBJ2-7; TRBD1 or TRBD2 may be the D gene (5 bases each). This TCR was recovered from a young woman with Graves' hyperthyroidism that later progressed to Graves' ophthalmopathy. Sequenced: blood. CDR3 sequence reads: CASSVEGSSYEQYF. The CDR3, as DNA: TGTGCCAGCAGCGTAGAGGGGAGCTCCTACGAGCAGTACTTC.